This T cell receptor beta chain was recorded in a study of T-cell reconstitution after alpha-beta-depleted transplantation in children. During its preparation, the TCRbeta library received unique molecular identifiers. A single record per CDR3 protein comes from TCRdb applying MiXCR to the PCR reads. The data hold about 640,000 distinct CDR3 sequences, with around a sixth observed a single time. This clonotype was observed many times. Germline V gene sequence: CDR1 DFQATT, CDR2 SNEGSKA (reference sequence). Losses at the gene ends were 0 bases for V and 8 bases for J; bases not matched to a gene: 9. The CDR3 sequence is 15 residues long.

This chain links TRBV20-1 with TRBJ2-1, with 8 nucleotides matching TRBD2. This clonotype was sampled from a human donor who donated a stem cell graft to a child with acute myeloid leukemia. The starting material was PBMCs from the stem cell graft donor, obtained from the stem cell graft. In nucleotides, the CDR3 is TGCAGTGCTAGAGATCGGGCGGGGGGAAGCGATGAGCAGTTCTTC. This gives the protein CSARDRAGGSDEQFF.